This TCR beta chain is drawn from a study of blood T cell repertoires in COVID-19 (dated by TCRdb to between 2020 and 2021). General notes on the study: Samples from collaborators originated in the United States, Italy and Spain and spanned both the acute and convalescent phases of COVID-19. The material from the prospective study consisted of cDNA or gDNA derived from T cells, B-cell-depleted T cells, or PBMCs. Nearly every sample came with metadata listing a de-identified subject ID, COVID-19 status, age in years and sex. Samples were obtained from the ongoing ImmuneRACE study (first 160 participants) and from 1,000 to 1,500 subjects provided by 6 global collaborators. A freely available public database, intended as a resource for researchers studying the immune response to SARS-CoV-2, is where the repertoires were released. Where available, HLA class I and class II types were obtained from metadata supplied by the sample provider rather than from assay-based typing. The dataset comprised deeply sampled blood TCRbeta repertoires from subjects exposed to, actively infected with, or recovered from COVID-19.

The immunoSEQ Assay, a bias-controlled multiplex PCR, was used to amplify TCRbeta CDR3 regions from genomic DNA. The study's processing was this. The number of nucleated cells in each sample was estimated by amplification of reference gene primers within the assay. Sequence reads were collapsed and filtered to measure the absolute abundance of every unique TCRbeta CDR3 rearrangement. For each sample, productive Simpson clonality was calculated by taking the square root of Simpson's diversity index across productive rearrangements. TCRdb holds this immuneACCESS table with in-frame rearrangements only. Some clones are missing; in checked studies, unresolved V genes explain under half, and the rest has no known cause. The V and J calls and clone size come from that table; D and trimming were worked out from the DNA. In all, the sample holds some 45,000 clones, and roughly nine tenths of those were seen once. Around a tenth of the sample belongs to the ten largest clones.

Remarks on this clone: Its antigen is not yet known. The sample holds no much larger clone one base away, and base qualities are not on file.

Results and caveats for the whole study, not just this receptor: Clinical and demographic metadata were provided uncurated, with the amount varying by source and participant.

Sequences SGHNT (CDR1) and YYREEE (CDR2) are obtained from the germline V gene (reference sequence). Here V drops 3 bases and J drops 4 bases, and the junction holds 4 bases not matched to any gene. Including the terminal cysteine and phenylalanine, the CDR3 comprises 14 residues. The CDR3 DNA has 42 bases and is translated from base 1. Collaborating institutions collected whole blood in K2EDTA tubes following their own protocols. For TCRbeta analysis, collaborator samples were shipped as frozen whole blood, as isolated PBMCs, or as DNA extracted from either sample type. The clonotype originates from a human donor in a cohort sampled during active COVID-19. The specimen sequenced was peripheral blood. Recombination connected TRBV5-4 to TRBJ2-5; TRBD1 aligns with 9 central bases. The bases are TGTGCCAGCAGCTCACAGGGGGCGTCAGAGACCCAGTACTTC. It encodes CASSSQGASETQYF.